The clone carrying this T cell receptor (beta chain) was observed a handful of times. Source study methods: The assay estimated nucleated cells by amplifying reference gene primers. The method was immunoSEQ multiplex PCR; TCRdb's version includes in-frame clones alone and lacks a portion of them. That table gives V, J and clone size, and the DNA gave D and trimming. The data show about 120,000 clones, more than 70% seen once. The sample is drawn from a study of blood T cell repertoires in COVID-19. For the study at large: T cells, B-cell-depleted T cells, or PBMCs provided the cDNA or gDNA that served as material.

Germline CDR1 reads MDHEN; CDR2 reads SYDVKM. The CDR3 loop spans 14 amino acids. After removal of 8 bases from V and 2 bases from J, the junction contained 7 bases not matched to a gene. The chain employs TRBV28 and TRBJ1-1; 8 nucleotides match TRBD1. The clonotype was recovered from a man in his fifties or sixties with acute or convalescent COVID-19. Sequencing was performed on peripheral blood. The CDR3 nucleotides are TGTGCCAGCGGGACAGGCCTATTTAACACTGAAGCTTTCTTT. Its translation: CASGTGLFNTEAFF.